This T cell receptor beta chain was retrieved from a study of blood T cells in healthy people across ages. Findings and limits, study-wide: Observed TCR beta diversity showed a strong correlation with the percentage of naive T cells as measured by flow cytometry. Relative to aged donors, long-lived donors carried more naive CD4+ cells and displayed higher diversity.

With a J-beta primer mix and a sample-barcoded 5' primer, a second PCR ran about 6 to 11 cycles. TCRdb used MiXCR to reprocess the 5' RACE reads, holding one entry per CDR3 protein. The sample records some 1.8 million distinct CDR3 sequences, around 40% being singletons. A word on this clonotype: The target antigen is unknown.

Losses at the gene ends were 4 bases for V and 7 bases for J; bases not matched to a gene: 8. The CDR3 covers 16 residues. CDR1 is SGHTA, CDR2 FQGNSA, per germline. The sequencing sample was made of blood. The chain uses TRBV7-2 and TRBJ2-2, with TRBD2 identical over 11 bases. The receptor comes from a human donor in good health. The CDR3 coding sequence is TGTGCCAGCAGCTCTCAATCCCTAGCGGGGGGCGGGGAGCTGTTTTTT. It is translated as CASSSQSLAGGGELFF. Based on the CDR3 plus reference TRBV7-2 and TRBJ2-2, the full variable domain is GAGVSQSPSNKVTEKGKDVELRCDPISGHTALYWYRQSLGQGLEFLIYFQGNSAPDKSGLPSDRFSAERTGGSVSTLTIQRTQQEDSAVYLCASSSQSLAGGGELFFGEGSRLTVL.